The clone carrying this T cell receptor (beta chain) was found a few times. No antigen is known for it. The data stem from a study of CD8 T cells in ankylosing spondylitis. After removal of 4 bases from V and 3 bases from J, the junction contained 9 bases not matched to a gene. The germline V gene has CDR1 KGHDR and CDR2 SFDVKD. This CDR3 is 17 amino acids long. Study-level findings and limits: As for the disease-linked clones, they showed a CD8+ phenotype and occurred at relatively low frequencies in peripheral blood. Blood from ankylosing spondylitis patients appeared to carry a characteristic roughly eight-variant TCR beta motif.

The TCR beta libraries were generated through quantitative 5'-RACE incorporating molecular barcodes. TCRdb itself ran the 5' RACE reads through MiXCR, one entry per CDR3 protein. The data contain around 540,000 distinct CDR3 sequences, about 12% of them singletons. Specimen: blood, either unsorted or a sorted T cell fraction (not recorded which). V gene TRBV24-1 combines with J gene TRBJ2-7; TRBD1 matches at 12 bases. The receptor comes from a male donor with ankylosing spondylitis. CDR3 loop: CATSDATGQGAHYEQYF. Here the CDR3 DNA reads TGTGCCACCAGTGACGCTACGGGACAGGGGGCCCACTACGAGCAGTACTTC.